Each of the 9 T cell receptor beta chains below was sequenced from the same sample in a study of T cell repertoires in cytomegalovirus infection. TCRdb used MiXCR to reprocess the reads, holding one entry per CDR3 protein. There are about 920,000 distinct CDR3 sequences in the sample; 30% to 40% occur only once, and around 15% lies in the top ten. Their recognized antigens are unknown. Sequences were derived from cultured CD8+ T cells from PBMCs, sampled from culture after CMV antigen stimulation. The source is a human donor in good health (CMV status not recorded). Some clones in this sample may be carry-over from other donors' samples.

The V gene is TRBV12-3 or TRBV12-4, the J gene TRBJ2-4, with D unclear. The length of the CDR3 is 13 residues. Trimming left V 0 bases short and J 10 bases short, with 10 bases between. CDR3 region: CASSLAQTTIQYF. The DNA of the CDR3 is TGTGCCAGCAGTTTAGCGCAAACAACAATTCAGTACTTC.

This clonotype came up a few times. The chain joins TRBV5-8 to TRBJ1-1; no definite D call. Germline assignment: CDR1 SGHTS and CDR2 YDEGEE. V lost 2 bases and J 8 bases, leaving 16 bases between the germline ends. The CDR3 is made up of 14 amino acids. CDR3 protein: CASSFHPNIVEAFF. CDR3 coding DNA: TGTGCCAGCAGCTTTCACCCCAACATAGTAGAAGCTTTCTTT.

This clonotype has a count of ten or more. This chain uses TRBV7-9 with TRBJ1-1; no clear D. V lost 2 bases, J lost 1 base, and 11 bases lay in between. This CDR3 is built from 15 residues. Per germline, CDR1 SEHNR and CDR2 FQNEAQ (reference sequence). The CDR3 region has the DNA TGTGCCAGCAGCTTACCCCAAGAGAGGAACACTGAAGCTTTCTTT. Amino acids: CASSLPQERNTEAFF.

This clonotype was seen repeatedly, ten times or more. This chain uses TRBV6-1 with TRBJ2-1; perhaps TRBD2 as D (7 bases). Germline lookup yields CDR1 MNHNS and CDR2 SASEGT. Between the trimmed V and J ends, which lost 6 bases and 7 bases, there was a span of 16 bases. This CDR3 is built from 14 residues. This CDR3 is CASSLGGGANEQFF. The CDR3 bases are TGTGCCAGCAGCCTTGGAGGGGGGGCGAATGAGCAGTTCTTC.

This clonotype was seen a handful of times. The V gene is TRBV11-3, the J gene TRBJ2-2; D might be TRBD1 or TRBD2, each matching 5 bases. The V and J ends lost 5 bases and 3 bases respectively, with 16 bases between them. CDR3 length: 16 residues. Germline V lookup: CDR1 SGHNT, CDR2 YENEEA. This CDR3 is CASSPTGAVHTGELFF. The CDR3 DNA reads TGTGCCAGCAGCCCCACCGGGGCAGTACACACCGGGGAGCTGTTTTTT.

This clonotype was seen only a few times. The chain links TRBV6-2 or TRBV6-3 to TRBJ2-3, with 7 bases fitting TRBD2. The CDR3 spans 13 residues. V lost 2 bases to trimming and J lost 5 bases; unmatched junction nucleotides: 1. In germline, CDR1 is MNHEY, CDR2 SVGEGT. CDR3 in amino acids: CASSYGGEDTQYF. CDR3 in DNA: TGTGCCAGCAGTTACGGGGGGGAAGATACGCAGTATTTT.

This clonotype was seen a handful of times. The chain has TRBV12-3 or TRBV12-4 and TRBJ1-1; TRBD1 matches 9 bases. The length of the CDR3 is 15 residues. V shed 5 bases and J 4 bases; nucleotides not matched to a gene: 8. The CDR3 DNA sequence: TGTGCCAGCAGTCCCCTACAGGGGGCCAGCACTGAAGCTTTCTTT. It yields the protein CASSPLQGASTEAFF.

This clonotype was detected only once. CDR3 in DNA: TGTGCCAGCAGTTTATGGGGGGCTGAAGCTTTCTTT. As protein: CASSLWGAEAFF. The genes are TRBV12-3 or TRBV12-4 and TRBJ1-1; D is possibly TRBD1 (5 bases). V dropped 2 bases and J dropped 6 bases, with 7 bases sitting between them. The CDR3 covers 12 residues.

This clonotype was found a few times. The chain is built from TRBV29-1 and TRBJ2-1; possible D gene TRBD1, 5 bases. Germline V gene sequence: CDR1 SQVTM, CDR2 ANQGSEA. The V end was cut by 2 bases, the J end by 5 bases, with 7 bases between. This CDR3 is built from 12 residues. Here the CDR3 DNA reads TGCAGCGTTGAAAGGGGCCACAATGAGCAGTTCTTC. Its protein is CSVERGHNEQFF.